Listed below are T cell receptor beta chains from one sample, sequenced in a study of identical twins. In TCRdb, the 5' RACE reads were re-called with MiXCR into one record per CDR3 protein. The data hold 430,000 or so distinct CDR3 sequences, with approximately 24% observed a single time. Separately, the same data were catalogued under a study of T cells expressing NK-cell markers.

The source material was CD4+ T cells sorted from blood. These receptors were taken from a woman aged 18-30 years in good health. The CDR3 runs from the conserved cysteine through the conserved F or W. The D gene is left open where the match is weak. Clone size appears in some rows only: once, few, many, or a class for an expanded clone.

V gene	J gene	clone size	D gene	CDR3 DNA	CDR3 protein
TRBV5-1	TRBJ2-2	few	.	TGCGCCAGCAGCTTGATAGTTTACGGCTTCGACACCGGGGAGCTGTTTTTT	CASSLIVYGFDTGELFF
TRBV19	TRBJ2-1	.	TRBD2	TGTGCCAGTAGTTGGGGACTAGCCAATGAGCAGTTCTTC	CASSWGLANEQFF
TRBV15	TRBJ2-1	few	TRBD1	TGTGCCACCAGCAGAGGGGGACAGGGCAATGAGCAGTTCTTC	CATSRGGQGNEQFF
TRBV6-6	TRBJ2-7	.	.	TGTGCCAGCGGGCAGGGGGGTTACGAGCAGTACTTC	CASGQGGYEQYF
TRBV5-6	TRBJ1-3	few	.	TGTGCCAGCAGCCGACAGAGCTCTGGAAACACCATATATTTT	CASSRQSSGNTIYF
TRBV5-1	TRBJ2-7	.	.	TGCGCCAGCAGCTTGGATCCTAAAAGCTCCTACGAGCAGTACTTC	CASSLDPKSSYEQYF
TRBV5-6	TRBJ2-5	.	.	TGTGCCAGCAGCTTGGCCGGGGTGTTGGAGACCCAGTACTTC	CASSLAGVLETQYF
TRBV25-1	TRBJ2-7	many	.	TGTGCCAGCAGCTATACAGGCTACGAGCAGTACTTC	CASSYTGYEQYF
TRBV15	TRBJ2-5	.	.	TGTGCCACCAGCAGAGGTGTGGGGGGCCGACAAGAGACCCAGTACTTC	CATSRGVGGRQETQYF
TRBV7-2	TRBJ2-7	.	TRBD2	TGTGCCAGCAGCTGGAGAGGGGGGACTAGCTACGAGCAGTACTTC	CASSWRGGTSYEQYF
TRBV5-1	TRBJ2-2	few	TRBD1	TGCGCCAGCAGCGTGCGGGACAGGGGCACCGGGGAGCTGTTTTTT	CASSVRDRGTGELFF
TRBV20-1	TRBJ1-1	few	.	TGCAGTGCCCGAGGGAAGGGCGGCGCTTTCTTT	CSARGKGGAFF
TRBV12-3/TRBV12-4	TRBJ2-7	few	.	TGTGCCAGCAGCGGACAGATTCACTACGAGCAGTACTTC	CASSGQIHYEQYF
TRBV7-9	TRBJ1-1	.	.	TGTGCCAGCAGCTCCCTTTTTAACACTGAAGCTTTCTTT	CASSSLFNTEAFF
TRBV20-1	TRBJ1-6	few	TRBD1	TGCAGTGCTACCGGACAGGTCCCGTCACCCCTCCACTTT	CSATGQVPSPLHF
TRBV7-2	TRBJ2-1	.	.	TGTGCCAGCAGCTTAAATCTCCACAATGAGCAGTTCTTC	CASSLNLHNEQFF
TRBV5-5	TRBJ2-5	.	.	TGTGCCAGCAGCTTGGCCCGTTCCGAACTAGAGACCCAGTACTTC	CASSLARSELETQYF
TRBV7-6	TRBJ1-2	.	.	TGTGCCAGCAGCTCAGTCCCGCCGGATGGCTACACCTTC	CASSSVPPDGYTF
TRBV11-2	TRBJ2-2	.	TRBD1	TGTGCCAGCAGTTGGGACAGTGGGACGTTCGGGGAGCTGTTTTTT	CASSWDSGTFGELFF
TRBV29-1	TRBJ2-6	.	.	TGCAGCGTTTCCCGCCGCCTGGGGGCGGCTGGGGCCAACGTCCTGACTTTC	CSVSRRLGAAGANVLTF
TRBV9	TRBJ2-1	.	.	TGTGCCAGCAGCCCCCAGGGGACTAACAATGAGCAGTTCTTC	CASSPQGTNNEQFF
TRBV24-1	TRBJ2-3	.	.	TGTGCCACCAGTGATTCCGGGCGGGGCACAGATACGCAGTATTTT	CATSDSGRGTDTQYF
TRBV24-1	TRBJ2-5	.	.	TGTGCCACCAGTTTCTCGGGAGACCACCAAGAGACCCAGTACTTC	CATSFSGDHQETQYF
TRBV7-9	TRBJ2-7	.	TRBD2	TGTGCCAGCAGCTCCGGGACTAGCAGAGGGTCCTACGAGCAGTACTTC	CASSSGTSRGSYEQYF
TRBV6-5	TRBJ2-2	few	.	TGTGCCAGCAGCCCCGTGACCGGGGAGCTGTTTTTT	CASSPVTGELFF
TRBV5-5	TRBJ2-5	.	.	TGTGCCAGCAGCCAAGCGATTACAATGTCGGGGGAGACCCAGTACTTC	CASSQAITMSGETQYF
TRBV11-2	TRBJ2-7	.	.	TGTGCCAGCAGCACCGGGCCTAGCTCCTACGAGCAGTACTTC	CASSTGPSSYEQYF
TRBV6-1	TRBJ1-1	few	.	TGTGCCAGCAGCTCCTGGGGAGGGGCTGACACTGAAGCTTTCTTT	CASSSWGGADTEAFF
TRBV20-1	TRBJ2-5	few	.	TGCAGTGCTACCTTTGCTAGCCAAGAGACCCAGTACTTC	CSATFASQETQYF
TRBV7-9	TRBJ2-3	.	.	TGTGCCAGCAGCGGGTTAAGCGGCACAGATACGCAGTATTTT	CASSGLSGTDTQYF
TRBV2	TRBJ1-1	.	.	TGTGCCAGCATTCCGGGGCACACTGAAGCTTTCTTT	CASIPGHTEAFF
TRBV5-1	TRBJ2-1	.	TRBD2	TGCGCCAGCAGCTTTACTAGCGGGGGCTACAATGAGCAGTTCTTC	CASSFTSGGYNEQFF
TRBV5-1	TRBJ2-3	few	.	TGCGCCAGCAGCTTGGGTGTAGGGCCGGGAGATACGCAGTATTTT	CASSLGVGPGDTQYF
TRBV15	TRBJ2-1	.	TRBD1	TGTGCCACCAGCAGAGATATGGGACAGCATGGATACAATGAGCAGTTCTTC	CATSRDMGQHGYNEQFF
TRBV6-5	TRBJ2-7	.	.	TGTGCCAGCAGTTACTCAGGGGACTCTCTCGAGCAGTACTTC	CASSYSGDSLEQYF
TRBV6-2/TRBV6-3	TRBJ1-3	few	.	TGTGCCACTACACCGGACTTGAACTCTGGAAACACCATATATTTT	CATTPDLNSGNTIYF
TRBV5-4	TRBJ2-1	.	TRBD1	TGTGCCAGCAGCGTAGGGACAGGGGCGCGCGTCCAGTTCTTC	CASSVGTGARVQFF